The 3 T cell receptor beta chains reported below all come from one sample, sequenced in a study of blood T cell dynamics during melanoma immunotherapy. The time point here: week 3, after first cycle of checkpoint inhibitor. The method was immunoSEQ multiplex PCR; TCRdb's version includes in-frame clones alone and lacks a portion of them. The sample lists roughly 14,000 clones, around 90% occurring once. The sequences come from blood, collected from a patient treated with checkpoint blockade. Receptor source: a human donor with melanoma.

The CDR3 loop reads CASSTRTATEAYEQYF. The DNA for the CDR3 is TGTGCCAGCAGCACCCGGACTGCTACAGAGGCCTACGAGCAGTACTTC. V is TRBV21-1 and J is TRBJ2-7; the table's D call, TRBD2, was not checked against the DNA. TRBV21-1 is a pseudogene. CDR3 length equals 16 residues.

In regard to this clone: The germline gene is not matched at one end of the junction; a read error may be the cause. The chain employs TRBV29-1 and TRBJ1-4, with a tentative D call TRBD1 (5 bases). The CDR3 consists of 14 residues. Germline CDR1 SQVTM, CDR2 ANQGSEA. The CDR3, as DNA: TGCAGCGTTGCACCCCGGGACCTGAGGGAAAAACTGGTTTTT. Protein: CSVAPRDLREKLVF.

The V gene is TRBV5-6, the J gene TRBJ2-2; D perhaps matches TRBD1 (5 bases). V lost 1 base, J lost 6 bases, and 16 bases lay in between. The CDR3 spans 16 residues. The germline V gene has CDR1 SGHDT and CDR2 YYEEEE. The CDR3 sequence is CASSLLDQGRSGELFF. The CDR3, as DNA: TGTGCCAGCAGCTTGCTGGACCAGGGTAGGTCCGGGGAGCTGTTTTTT.